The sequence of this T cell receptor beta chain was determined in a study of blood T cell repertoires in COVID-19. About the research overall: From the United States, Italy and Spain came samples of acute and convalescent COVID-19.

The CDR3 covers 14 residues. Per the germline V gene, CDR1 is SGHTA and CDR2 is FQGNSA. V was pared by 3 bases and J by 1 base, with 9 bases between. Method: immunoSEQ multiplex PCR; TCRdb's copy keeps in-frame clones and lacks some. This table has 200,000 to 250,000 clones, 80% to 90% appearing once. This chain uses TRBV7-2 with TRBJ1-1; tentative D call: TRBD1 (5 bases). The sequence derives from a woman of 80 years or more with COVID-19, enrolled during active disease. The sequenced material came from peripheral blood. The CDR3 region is CASSFGGGNTEAFF. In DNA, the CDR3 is TGTGCCAGCAGCTTCGGGGGGGGGAACACTGAAGCTTTCTTT.